What follows are 25 T cell receptor beta chains derived from one specimen sequenced in a study of follicular helper T cells after annual influenza vaccination. TCRdb's table, derived via immunoSEQ multiplex PCR, lists solely in-frame clones and lacks some. The data contain about 9,800 clones, around four fifths of them singletons. Sample time point: 2014-2015 season, 7 days after vaccination. The starting material was CXCR5- memory CD4+ T cells sorted from blood, obtained 7 days after influenza vaccination. The receptors originated from an adult who received the influenza vaccine.

The chain joins TRBV7-3 to TRBJ2-1; D possibly corresponds to TRBD1 (7 bases). This CDR3 is 14 amino acids long. The ends were cut back, 5 bases at V and 6 bases at J, with 14 bases in the middle. Germline V CDR1 and CDR2: SGHTA, FQGTGA. CDR3 residues: CASSNPQGGNEQFF. Written as DNA, the CDR3 is TGTGCCAGCAGCAACCCTCAGGGGGGCAATGAGCAGTTCTTC.

The chain carries TRBV19 and TRBJ2-3; D tentatively reads TRBD1 or TRBD2 (6 bases each). This CDR3 is 19 amino acids long. Trimming took off 6 bases at V and 0 bases at J, with 25 bases between the two ends. From germline, CDR1 is LNHDA and CDR2 SQIVND (reference sequence). In DNA form, the CDR3 reads TGTGCCAGTAGCAAGACTAGGGTGGGCGGGACACCCAGCACAGATACGCAGTATTTT. This encodes CASSKTRVGGTPSTDTQYF.

This clone was counted only a few times. The chain joins TRBV19 to TRBJ1-6; TRBD1 matches at 9 bases. Germline V gene data show CDR1 as LNHDA and CDR2 as SQIVND (reference sequence). With V trimmed by 6 bases and J by 7 bases, 4 bases remained unmatched. The CDR3 totals 14 residues. CDR3 DNA sequence: TGTGCCAGTAGCCGGACAGGGGAAAATTCACCCCTCCACTTT. It encodes CASSRTGENSPLHF. The variable domain in full, completed from reference TRBV19 and TRBJ1-6, reads DGGITQSPKYLFRKEGQNVTLSCEQNLNHDAMYWYRQDPGQGLRLIYYSQIVNDFQKGDIAEGYSVSREKKESFPLTVTSAQKNPTAFYLCASSRTGENSPLHFGNGTRLTVT.

The rearrangement uses TRBV2 and TRBJ1-2; D remains ambiguous. Germline V gene sequence: CDR1 SNHLY, CDR2 FYNNEI. CDR3 length equals 12 residues. V was pared by 4 bases and J by 6 bases, with 9 bases between. CDR3 sequence: CASSAYRNGYTF. The CDR3 nucleotides read TGTGCCAGCAGTGCTTACAGAAATGGCTACACCTTC.

There are a few counts of this clone. This chain links TRBV27 with TRBJ1-2; D uncertain. The V gene lost 7 bases and the J gene lost 9 bases, with 6 bases spanning the gap. The length of the CDR3 is 9 residues. CDR1 and CDR2 (germline): MNHEY, SMNVEV (reference sequence). DNA for the CDR3: TGTGCCAGCACCGAAAGCTACACCTTC. It is translated as CASTESYTF.

This clone was recorded only once. This chain uses TRBV6-1 with TRBJ2-3; TRBD2 aligns across 9 bases. The CDR3 extends over 14 amino acids. Germline-derived CDR1 and CDR2 are MNHNS and SASEGT. V was pared by 8 bases and J by 5 bases, with 8 bases of the junction left unmatched. CDR3 amino acids: CASDLAGLGDTQYF. DNA for the CDR3: TGTGCCAGCGATCTAGCGGGACTAGGAGATACGCAGTATTTT.

The chain uses TRBV18 and TRBJ2-1; no definite D call. Trimming removed 0 bases from V and 2 bases from J, with 11 bases in between. The germline V gene encodes CDR1 KGHSH and CDR2 LQKENI. This CDR3 comprises 16 residues. The DNA of the CDR3 is TGTGCCAGCTCACCACCCCAATTAGCTGCCTACAATGAGCAGTTCTTC. Amino acids: CASSPPQLAAYNEQFF.

The rearrangement uses TRBV10-3 and TRBJ2-1; 15 bases agree with TRBD2. This CDR3 region has 15 residues. V was clipped by 0 bases and J by 14 bases; unmatched bases: 5. CDR1 and CDR2 from the germline V gene are ENHRY and SYGVKD. CDR3 coding DNA: TGTGCCATCAGTGAGTCATGGACTAGCGGGGGGGCGGAGTTCTTC. The encoded protein is CAISESWTSGGAEFF.

The gene calls are TRBV14 and TRBJ1-2; D may be TRBD1 (5 bases). Trimming left V 2 bases short and J 7 bases short, with 23 bases between. This CDR3 spans 17 amino acids. Germline V gene lookup returns CDR1 SGHDN and CDR2 FVKESK. The CDR3 coding sequence is TGTGCCAGCAGCCAAACTACCTTGGGACGCCGGGCGGCTGGCTACACCTTC. Translation gives CASSQTTLGRRAAGYTF.

This chain connects TRBV10-3 to TRBJ2-2; 9 nucleotides agree with TRBD2. From germline, CDR1 is ENHRY and CDR2 SYGVKD. With V trimmed by 4 bases and J by 5 bases, 8 bases remained unmatched. The CDR3 has 16 residues. The CDR3: CAISVGAGGLTGELFF. CDR3 DNA sequence: TGTGCCATCAGTGTCGGTGCGGGGGGGCTTACCGGGGAGCTGTTTTTT.

V gene TRBV6-5 combines with J gene TRBJ2-3, with 12 nucleotides matching TRBD2. CDR1 is MNHEY, CDR2 SVGAGI, per germline. Unmatched junction bases numbered 7, after V lost 5 bases and J lost 7 bases. CDR3 length: 15 amino acids. CDR3 residues: CASSRTSGDRHTQYF. The CDR3 DNA follows: TGTGCCAGCAGTCGGACTAGCGGGGACCGTCATACGCAGTATTTT.

The rearrangement uses TRBV7-3 and TRBJ1-2; possible D gene TRBD1, 5 bases. V was trimmed by 5 bases and J by 5 bases, leaving 18 bases between them. The CDR3 consists of 15 residues. Per the germline V gene, CDR1 is SGHTA and CDR2 is FQGTGA. CDR3 protein: CASSPRGLDRYGYTF. The CDR3 DNA sequence: TGTGCCAGCAGCCCCCGAGGGCTCGACAGATATGGCTACACCTTC.

V gene TRBV6-5 combines with J gene TRBJ1-5; 7 nucleotides agree with TRBD1. V shed 3 bases and J 5 bases; nucleotides not matched to a gene: 7. The V gene's germline CDR1 is MNHEY and CDR2 SVGAGI. The CDR3 is made up of 15 amino acids. The CDR3 spells CASSYSTGVDQPQHF. The CDR3 nucleotides read TGTGCCAGCAGTTATTCTACAGGGGTCGATCAGCCCCAGCATTTT.

The chain links TRBV21-1 to TRBJ2-7; no DNA check was done on the table's D call, TRBD2. TRBV21-1 is a known pseudogene. The CDR3 is made up of 17 amino acids. The DNA of the CDR3 is TGTGCCAGCAGCAAACTAGCGGGGGTTGATAGCTCCTACGAGCAGTACTTC. Protein product: CASSKLAGVDSSYEQYF.

The chain is built from TRBV11-2 and TRBJ2-1; 9 nucleotides line up with TRBD2. The trim removed 8 bases at V and 7 bases at J, leaving 6 bases unmatched. Per germline, CDR1 SGHAT and CDR2 FQNNGV. The CDR3 has 13 residues. CDR3 region: CASSLAGSNEQFF. The CDR3 DNA reads TGTGCCAGCTCACTAGCGGGCTCTAATGAGCAGTTCTTC.

The chain joins TRBV9 to TRBJ2-3, with 9 bases that match TRBD2. The germline gives CDR1 SGDLS, CDR2 YYNGEE. The CDR3 spans 18 residues. V shed 3 bases and J 0 bases; nucleotides not matched to a gene: 11. CDR3 DNA sequence: TGTGCCAGCAGCGGGGCAGCGGGGGGACTTCTTAGCACAGATACGCAGTATTTT. This gives the protein CASSGAAGGLLSTDTQYF.

This clone has just one count. The V and J genes are TRBV28 and TRBJ2-7; D may be TRBD1 (6 bases). This CDR3 has 15 amino acids. Looked up from germline, CDR1 is MDHEN and CDR2 is SYDVKM. V gave up 9 bases and J gave up 4 bases, with 22 bases separating them. The CDR3 loop reads CASTSLGSQGYEQYF. CDR3 nucleotide sequence: TGTGCCAGTACCTCTTTGGGGTCCCAGGGGTACGAGCAGTACTTC.

The V call is TRBV5-8, the J call TRBJ2-1; 14 bases are a match to TRBD2. V trimming: 3 bases; J trimming: 7 bases; junction bases outside the gene matches: 12. This CDR3 is 18 amino acids long. CDR1 and CDR2 from the germline V gene are SGHTS and YDEGEE. In DNA form, the CDR3 reads TGTGCCAGCAGCTCAAATCTATTACGACTAGCGGGGGGGAATGAGCAGTTCTTC. This codes for CASSSNLLRLAGGNEQFF.

In this sample, this clone turned up a few times. The chain employs TRBV7-2 and TRBJ1-5; D is ambiguous. Germline V gene lookup returns CDR1 SGHTA and CDR2 FQGNSA. This CDR3 has 14 amino acids. The V gene lost 5 bases and the J gene lost 7 bases, with 15 bases spanning the gap. The CDR3 coding sequence is TGTGCCAGCAGCGCTGATGGAGGGTACCAGCCCCAGCATTTT. As protein: CASSADGGYQPQHF.

V and J are TRBV5-1 and TRBJ2-7; 11 bases agree with TRBD1. This CDR3 spans 14 amino acids. V trimming: 4 bases; J trimming: 4 bases; junction bases outside the gene matches: 4. Germline V gene lookup returns CDR1 SGHRS and CDR2 YFSETQ. CDR3 DNA: TGCGCCAGCAGCAACCGGGACAGGGGGTACGAGCAGTACTTC. It codes for CASSNRDRGYEQYF.

The chain combines TRBV11-2 with TRBJ1-1; D is perhaps TRBD1 (5 bases). The V gene's germline CDR1 is SGHAT and CDR2 FQNNGV. V was trimmed by 5 bases and J by 2 bases, leaving 9 bases between them. This CDR3 has 13 amino acids. Written as DNA, the CDR3 is TGTGCCAGCAGCCAAGACAGAAACACTGAAGCTTTCTTT. Residues: CASSQDRNTEAFF.

The chain uses TRBV10-3 and TRBJ2-7; TRBD1 matches at 7 bases. This CDR3 comprises 12 residues. Germline values: CDR1 ENHRY, CDR2 SYGVKD. V lost 6 bases, J lost 4 bases, and 3 bases stayed unmatched. CDR3 amino acids: CAISVQGYEQYF. The CDR3 nucleotides read TGTGCCATCAGCGTACAGGGGTACGAGCAGTACTTC.

J is TRBJ2-3 and V is TRBV7-2; D is undetermined. CDR1 and CDR2 from the germline V gene are SGHTA and FQGNSA. This CDR3 has 14 amino acids. Trimming cost V 6 bases and J 4 bases, with 14 bases left between them. CDR3 nucleotide sequence: TGTGCCAGCAGTCGACTTTACGCTGCAGATACGCAGTATTTT. Protein: CASSRLYAADTQYF.

The rearrangement joins TRBV9 to TRBJ1-1; 11 nucleotides align to TRBD1. Unmatched junction bases numbered 10, after V lost 4 bases and J lost 5 bases. The CDR3 spans 16 residues. CDR1 is SGDLS, CDR2 YYNGEE, per germline. The CDR3 DNA is TGTGCCAGCAGCCTCGGGACAGGGGGAAGAGGTACTGAAGCTTTCTTT. Translation gives CASSLGTGGRGTEAFF.

The J gene is TRBJ1-4, the V gene TRBV7-9, with D possibly TRBD1 on 6 matching bases. The CDR3 runs to 15 residues. Germline V gene lookup returns CDR1 SEHNR and CDR2 FQNEAQ (reference sequence). Trimming pared 5 bases from V and 5 bases from J, leaving 15 bases between. CDR3 protein: CASSRRQDSNEKLFF. The CDR3 nucleotides read TGTGCCAGCAGCCGCAGACAGGACTCAAATGAAAAACTGTTTTTT.